In its sample, the clone carrying this T cell receptor beta chain was seen once. The sample is drawn from a study of neoadjuvant anti-PD-1 for oral cavity cancer. This CDR3 spans 18 amino acids. The germline V gene has CDR1 SGDLS and CDR2 YYNGEE. The J segment lost 2 bases and the V segment lost 4 bases, leaving 15 bases of the junction unmatched. The table came from immunoSEQ multiplex PCR; TCRdb's copy has only in-frame clones and leaves some out. The data show over 10,000 clones, about 63% seen once. The gene calls are TRBV9 and TRBJ2-5, with 9 bases identical to TRBD2. The TCR sequence derives from a person between 40 and 80 years old with oral cavity squamous cell carcinoma. Sample: PBMCs, taken before nivolumab (anti-PD-1) treatment. The CDR3 region is CASSSPRGIAGVQETQYF. CDR3 nucleotide sequence: TGTGCCAGCAGCTCTCCCCGGGGGATAGCGGGAGTGCAAGAGACCCAGTACTTC.